This T cell receptor beta chain is from a study of T cell changes during pregnancy in multiple sclerosis. Clones were read by immunoSEQ multiplex PCR, and TCRdb kept only the in-frame ones, dropping some. The profile shows roughly 28,000 clones, approximately 90% of them singletons. Deletions cut 3 bases from V and 8 bases from J, with 17 bases between. This CDR3 region has 15 residues. The germline V gene has CDR1 KGHSH and CDR2 LQKENI. J is TRBJ2-1 and V is TRBV18, with D perhaps TRBD2 (6 bases). This sample comprised CD4+ T cells from peripheral blood mononuclear cells, obtained in the first trimester of pregnancy. The sequence came from a female donor in good health, enrolled as a control in a pregnancy study. CDR3 amino acids: CASSPIPGLRYEQFF. For the CDR3, the DNA is TGTGCCAGCTCACCCATCCCGGGACTCCGTTATGAGCAGTTCTTC.